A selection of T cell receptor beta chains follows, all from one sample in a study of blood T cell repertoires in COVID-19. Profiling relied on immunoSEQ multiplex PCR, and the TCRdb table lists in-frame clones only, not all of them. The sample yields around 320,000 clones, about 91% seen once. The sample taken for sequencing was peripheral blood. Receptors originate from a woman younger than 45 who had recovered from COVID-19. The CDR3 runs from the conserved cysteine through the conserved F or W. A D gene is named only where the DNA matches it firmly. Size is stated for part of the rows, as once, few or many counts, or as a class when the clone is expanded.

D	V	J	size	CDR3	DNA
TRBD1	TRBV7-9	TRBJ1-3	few	CASSLGQGQGNTIYF	TGTGCCAGCAGCCTGGGACAGGGGCAAGGAAACACCATATATTTT
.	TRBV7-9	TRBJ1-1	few	CASSSRSEAFF	TGTGCCAGCAGCTCTCGGAGTGAAGCTTTCTTT
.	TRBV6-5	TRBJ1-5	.	CASSLDGTPNQPQHF	TGTGCCAGCAGTTTAGATGGGACACCCAATCAGCCCCAGCATTTT
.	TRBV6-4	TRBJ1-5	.	CASSEKDQEDSNQPQHF	TGTGCCAGCAGTGAAAAGGACCAGGAGGATAGCAATCAGCCCCAGCATTTT
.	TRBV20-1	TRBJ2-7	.	CSARDSEQYF	TGCAGTGCTAGGGACAGCGAGCAGTACTTC
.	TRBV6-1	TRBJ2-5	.	CASSEVGGETQYF	TGTGCCAGCAGTGAAGTGGGCGGGGAGACCCAGTACTTC
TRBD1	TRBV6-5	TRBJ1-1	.	CASSFKGAWSEAFF	TGTGCCAGCAGTTTTAAGGGGGCTTGGTCTGAAGCTTTCTTT
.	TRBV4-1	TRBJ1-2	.	CASSHSGGGAGYTF	TGCGCCAGCAGCCATTCTGGGGGGGGCGCCGGCTACACCTTC
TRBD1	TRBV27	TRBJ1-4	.	CASSPGWVRGLSTNEKLFF	TGTGCCAGCAGCCCGGGTTGGGTCAGGGGGCTTTCAACTAATGAAAAACTGTTTTTT
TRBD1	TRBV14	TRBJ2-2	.	CASSLQTGSGELFF	TGTGCCAGCAGCCTGCAGACAGGGTCGGGGGAGCTGTTTTTT
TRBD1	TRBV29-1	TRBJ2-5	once	CSAQGTGDLETQYF	TGCAGCGCCCAGGGGACAGGGGATCTCGAGACCCAGTACTTC
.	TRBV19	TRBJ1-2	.	CASSRTTYGYTF	TGTGCCAGTAGCCGGACAACCTATGGCTACACCTTC
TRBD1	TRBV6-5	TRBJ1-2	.	CASKPGGSNYGYTF	TGTGCCAGCAAACCAGGGGGTTCAAACTATGGCTACACCTTC
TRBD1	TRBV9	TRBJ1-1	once	CASSPRQGNMNTEAFF	TGTGCCAGCAGCCCGCGACAGGGGAATATGAACACTGAAGCTTTCTTT
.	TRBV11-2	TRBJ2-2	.	CASSLNRANTGELFF	TGTGCCAGCAGCTTAAACAGGGCGAACACCGGGGAGCTGTTTTTT
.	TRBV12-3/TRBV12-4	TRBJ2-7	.	CASSGGADYEQYF	TGTGCCAGCAGTGGGGGCGCGGACTACGAGCAGTACTTC
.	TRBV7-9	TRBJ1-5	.	CASSLGSGRNQPQHF	TGTGCCAGCAGCTTAGGCTCAGGTCGCAATCAGCCCCAGCATTTT
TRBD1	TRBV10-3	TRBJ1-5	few	CAISDYGTDNQPQHF	TGTGCCATCAGTGATTACGGGACAGACAATCAGCCCCAGCATTTT
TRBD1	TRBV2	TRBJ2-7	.	CASSPWVRTGGYEQYF	TGTGCCAGCAGCCCCTGGGTGAGGACAGGGGGGTACGAGCAGTACTTC
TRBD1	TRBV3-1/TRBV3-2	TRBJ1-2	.	CASSQGDSLYGYTF	TGTGCCAGCAGCCAAGGGGACAGCCTCTATGGCTACACCTTC
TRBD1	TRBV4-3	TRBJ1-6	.	CASSQHFARDSRNSPLHF	TGCGCCAGCAGCCAACACTTCGCCCGGGACAGCCGTAATTCACCCCTCCACTTT
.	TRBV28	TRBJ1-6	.	CASSSDRYNSPLHF	TGTGCCAGCAGCTCCGACAGATATAATTCACCCCTCCACTTT
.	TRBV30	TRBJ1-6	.	CAWSVLGYSALHF	TGTGCCTGGAGCGTACTGGGCTATTCGGCCCTCCACTTT
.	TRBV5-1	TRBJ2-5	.	CASSDSGMETQYF	TGCGCCAGCAGCGACTCAGGGATGGAGACCCAGTACTTC
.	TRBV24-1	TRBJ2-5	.	CATVYLRRETQYF	TGTGCCACCGTCTATCTGCGCAGGGAGACCCAGTACTTC